This TCR beta chain was profiled in a study of T cell responses to AZD1222 COVID-19 vaccine. Study results and limitations: Spike-specific TCR breadth and depth went up after people got two AZD1222 doses. Possibly, clonal diversity was underestimated; donors were largely white British and included more females.

Per the germline V gene, CDR1 is SGHNT and CDR2 is YYREEE (reference sequence). V trimming: 7 bases; J trimming: 4 bases; junction bases outside the gene matches: 10. CDR3 length: 17 amino acids. A word on this clone: Antigen: not known.

The table came from immunoSEQ multiplex PCR; TCRdb's copy has only in-frame clones and leaves some out. The sample carries about 73,000 clones, nearly 90% recorded once. This chain connects TRBV5-4 to TRBJ2-1, with 14 positions matching TRBD2. This receptor was taken from an adult who received the AZD1222 COVID-19 vaccine. This material consisted of peripheral blood, taken 28 days after the second AZD1222 dose. The CDR3 region is CASGGEGLAGAYNEQFF. As DNA, the CDR3 is TGTGCCAGCGGAGGGGAGGGACTAGCGGGGGCTTACAATGAGCAGTTCTTC.